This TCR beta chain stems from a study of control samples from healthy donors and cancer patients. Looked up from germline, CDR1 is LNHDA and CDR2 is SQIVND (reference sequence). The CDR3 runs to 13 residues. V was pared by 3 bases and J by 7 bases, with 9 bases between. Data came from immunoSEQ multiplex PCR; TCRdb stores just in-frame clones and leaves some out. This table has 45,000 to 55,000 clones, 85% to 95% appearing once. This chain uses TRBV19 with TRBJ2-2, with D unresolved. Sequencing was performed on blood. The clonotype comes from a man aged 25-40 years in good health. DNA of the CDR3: TGTGCCAGTAGTATTTTGGGTGGCGGGGAGCTGTTTTTT. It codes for CASSILGGGELFF.